These T cell receptor beta chains were read from a single sample in a study of Ad26.COV2.S vaccination and SARS-CoV-2 variants. Clones were sequenced by immunoSEQ multiplex PCR, and TCRdb holds only the in-frame ones, with some missing. The data show about 350,000 clones, with under 95% seen just once and under 5% held by the top ten. Sequencing was performed on peripheral blood, taken after recovery from COVID-19. These receptors came from a human donor who had recovered from COVID-19. Each CDR3 is given with its conserved first and last residue. Fields, in order: J gene, clone size, V gene, CDR3 length, D gene, CDR3 protein, CDR3 DNA. A D gene is named only where the DNA matches it firmly. Clone sizes are given selectively: once, few, many, or a class where the clone is expanded.

TRBJ1-4	.	TRBV4-3	16	.	CASSQDVLGSNEKLFF	TGCGCCAGCAGCCAAGATGTTTTGGGGTCTAATGAAAAACTGTTTTTT
TRBJ2-7	.	TRBV14	18	TRBD2	CASSQVIWLAGGSGEQYF	TGTGCCAGCAGCCAAGTTATTTGGCTAGCGGGGGGATCAGGCGAGCAGTACTTC
TRBJ1-5	.	TRBV27	15	.	CASRERSDSNQPQHF	TGTGCCAGCAGAGAAAGGTCGGACTCGAATCAGCCCCAGCATTTT
TRBJ1-2	.	TRBV19	16	.	CASSIDGGVFFYGYTF	TGTGCCAGTAGTATCGATGGGGGCGTATTCTTCTATGGCTACACCTTC
TRBJ1-1	.	TRBV7-3	17	.	CASSPSWYRVMNTEAFF	TGTGCCAGCAGCCCATCATGGTACAGGGTAATGAACACTGAAGCTTTCTTT
TRBJ2-5	.	TRBV25-1	17	TRBD1	CASSPISGQPRAETQYF	TGTGCCAGCAGTCCCATCTCGGGACAGCCTAGGGCAGAGACCCAGTACTTC
TRBJ2-3	.	TRBV6-6	12	TRBD2	CASRPGGDTQYF	TGTGCCAGCAGACCGGGGGGGGATACGCAGTATTTT
TRBJ1-1	.	TRBV29-1	14	.	CSVAVGAMNTEAFF	TGCAGCGTTGCGGTCGGGGCCATGAACACTGAAGCTTTCTTT
TRBJ1-5	.	TRBV19	14	.	CASSLGDSNQPQHF	TGTGCCAGTAGTTTAGGAGATAGCAATCAGCCCCAGCATTTT
TRBJ2-3	.	TRBV6-5	15	.	CASSPRQVITDTQYF	TGTGCCAGCAGCCCACGACAGGTGATCACAGATACGCAGTATTTT
TRBJ2-1	.	TRBV6-6	14	.	CASSGLSSYNEQFF	TGTGCCAGCAGCGGACTGAGCTCCTACAATGAGCAGTTCTTC
TRBJ2-1	.	TRBV2	16	TRBD2	CASSERSSGGWNEQFF	TGTGCCAGCAGTGAGAGATCTAGCGGGGGGTGGAATGAGCAGTTCTTC
TRBJ1-1	.	TRBV20-1	14	.	CSASSSGGLSEAFF	TGCAGTGCTAGTAGTTCCGGGGGGCTTAGTGAAGCTTTCTTT
TRBJ1-2	.	TRBV6-2/TRBV6-3	12	.	CASSYGHNGYTF	TGTGCCAGCAGTTACGGTCACAATGGCTACACCTTC
TRBJ1-2	.	TRBV10-3	14	.	CAISESGRGYGYTF	TGTGCCATCAGTGAGTCGGGGCGAGGCTATGGCTACACCTTC
TRBJ2-7	.	TRBV25-1	14	.	CATGGRVYSYEQYF	TGTGCCACCGGGGGGCGGGTCTACTCCTACGAGCAGTACTTC
TRBJ1-2	.	TRBV14	13	.	CASSQGRVAGYTF	TGTGCCAGCAGCCAAGGAAGAGTGGCCGGCTACACCTTC
TRBJ1-2	few	TRBV12-3/TRBV12-4	13	.	CASSLGGSYGYTF	TGTGCCAGCAGTTTGGGAGGTTCTTATGGCTACACCTTC
TRBJ2-2	.	TRBV19	13	.	CASSIQGTGELFF	TGTGCCAGTAGTATTCAGGGAACCGGGGAGCTGTTTTTT
TRBJ1-2	.	TRBV25-1	15	.	CASSPKGGAWYGYTF	TGTGCCAGCAGCCCCAAGGGGGGAGCGTGGTATGGCTACACCTTC
TRBJ1-2	.	TRBV14	17	.	CASSQLVYGGLNYGYTF	TGTGCCAGCAGCCAGTTGGTTTACGGGGGGCTCAACTATGGCTACACCTTC
TRBJ2-5	.	TRBV13	15	.	CASSPPLAAQETQYF	TGTGCCAGCAGCCCACCGTTGGCAGCCCAAGAGACCCAGTACTTC
TRBJ1-6	.	TRBV25-1	13	.	CASRVNGDSPLHF	TGTGCCAGCAGGGTTAACGGTGATTCACCCCTCCACTTT
TRBJ2-3	once	TRBV5-1	14	.	CASSLNGLTDTQYF	TGCGCCAGCAGCTTGAACGGTCTCACAGATACGCAGTATTTT
TRBJ1-3	.	TRBV27	15	.	CASSLGRHSGNTIYF	TGTGCCAGCAGTTTAGGACGCCACTCTGGAAACACCATATATTTT
TRBJ1-4	.	TRBV24-1	15	.	CATSDCGRGVEKLFF	TGTGCCACCAGTGATTGTGGGCGCGGGGTTGAAAAACTGTTTTTT
TRBJ2-4	.	TRBV14	11	.	CASSEKNIQYF	TGTGCCAGCAGCGAAAAAAACATTCAGTACTTC
TRBJ1-1	.	TRBV27	13	.	CASSLAVSTEAFF	TGTGCCAGCAGTTTAGCAGTAAGCACTGAAGCTTTCTTT
TRBJ2-3	.	TRBV24-1	14	.	CATSIAGPGATQYF	TGTGCCACCAGTATAGCGGGCCCGGGGGCTACGCAGTATTTT
TRBJ1-5	.	TRBV5-6	14	.	CASTDGAQEGPQHF	TGTGCCAGCACGGACGGCGCCCAGGAGGGGCCCCAGCATTTT
TRBJ2-4	.	TRBV6-4	16	TRBD1	CASSETGEIGKNIQYF	TGTGCCAGCAGTGAGACAGGGGAGATTGGCAAAAACATTCAGTACTTC
TRBJ1-5	few	TRBV4-1	16	.	CASSQGPAGRDQPQHF	TGCGCCAGCAGCCAAGGGCCAGCGGGGAGGGATCAGCCCCAGCATTTT
TRBJ1-4	.	TRBV12-5	15	.	CASAAILGRGEKLFF	TGTGCTAGTGCCGCAATCCTTGGGCGGGGTGAAAAACTGTTTTTT
TRBJ1-1	.	TRBV6-5	13	.	CASSYQMNTEAFF	TGTGCCAGCAGTTATCAGATGAACACTGAAGCTTTCTTT
TRBJ2-3	.	TRBV9	17	TRBD2	CASSARLADRFADTQYF	TGTGCCAGCAGCGCGCGACTAGCTGATAGGTTTGCAGATACGCAGTATTTT